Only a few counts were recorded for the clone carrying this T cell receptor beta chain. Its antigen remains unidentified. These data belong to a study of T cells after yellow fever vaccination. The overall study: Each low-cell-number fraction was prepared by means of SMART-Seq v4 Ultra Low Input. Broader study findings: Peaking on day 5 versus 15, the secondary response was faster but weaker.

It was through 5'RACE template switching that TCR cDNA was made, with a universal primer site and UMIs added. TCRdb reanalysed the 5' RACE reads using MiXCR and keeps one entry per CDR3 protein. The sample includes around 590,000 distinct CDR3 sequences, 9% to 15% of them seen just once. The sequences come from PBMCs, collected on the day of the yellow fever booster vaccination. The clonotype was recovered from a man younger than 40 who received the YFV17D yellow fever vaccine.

The CDR3 is CATLPSGSGDTQYF. The CDR3, as DNA: TGTGCCACCCTACCCTCGGGGAGTGGAGATACGCAGTATTTT. This chain uses TRBV5-6 with TRBJ2-3; possibly TRBD2 for D (5 bases). The CDR3 is 14 residues long. Trimming removed 9 bases at V and 5 bases at J, with 19 bases between. Germline V CDR1 and CDR2: SGHDT, YYEEEE.